The clone carrying this T cell receptor beta chain was found a few times. Its target is unknown. There are 13 residues in the CDR3. Germline V gives CDR1 SGHNT, CDR2 YYREEE (reference sequence). V lost 6 bases, J lost 4 bases, and 12 bases lay in between. MiXCR, run by TCRdb on the reads, gives a single entry per CDR3 protein. Counted here are 250,000 or so distinct CDR3 sequences, 10% to 15% occurring once; the ten biggest clones make up 1.5% to 2%. These data originate in a study of T cell repertoires in cytomegalovirus infection. Across the study: Public signatures in TCR beta pointed to CMV infection and matching HLA type. Study-wide points: Individuals carrying CMV plus the relevant HLA were identified by cumulative frequency of public TCR beta families. In two of eight donors, the top clonotype was HLA-C-restricted CMV-specific.

Sequenced input: PBMCs. V is TRBV5-4 and J is TRBJ2-3; TRBD1 is a possible D gene (6 bases). This receptor was obtained from a human donor in good health (CMV status not recorded). Some clones in this sample may be carry-over from other donors' samples. This CDR3 is CASTSQGSDTQYF. The CDR3 region has the DNA TGTGCCAGCACCTCCCAGGGGTCAGATACGCAGTATTTT. Full variable domain (missing parts from reference TRBV5-4 and TRBJ2-3): ETGVTQSPTHLIKTRGQQVTLRCSSQSGHNTVSWYQQALGQGPQFIFQYYREEENGRGNFPPRFSGLQFPNYSSELNVNALELDDSALYLCASTSQGSDTQYFGPGTRLTVL.